Listed below are T cell receptor beta chains from one sample, sequenced in a study of cytomegalovirus exposure and HLA in healthy donors. Only in-frame clones appear in the TCRdb table, and some are missing; sequencing was by immunoSEQ multiplex PCR. Of almost 90,000 clones listed, 85% were seen once; the top ten hold 6% to 7.5%. Input material: PBMCs. These receptors all stem from a man aged 35 to 55 in good health and CMV-seropositive. The CDR3 runs from the conserved cysteine through the conserved F or W. D genes are given only for firm matches. Clone size appears in some rows only: once, few, many, or a class for an expanded clone.

V,J,D,size,CDR3,DNA
TRBV5-4,TRBJ2-5,TRBD2,.,CASSLMASGYQETQYF,TGTGCCAGCAGCTTGATGGCTAGCGGATACCAAGAGACCCAGTACTTC
TRBV5-1,TRBJ2-7,TRBD2,.,CASSLGFSSGAPYEQYF,TGCGCCAGCAGCTTGGGGTTTTCCAGCGGGGCCCCCTACGAGCAGTACTTC
TRBV11-2,TRBJ1-5,.,.,CASSPAGAAQPQHF,TGTGCCAGCAGCCCCGCAGGGGCGGCGCAGCCCCAGCATTTT
TRBV10-3,TRBJ1-1,.,.,CAISESMVRGGEAFF,TGTGCCATCAGTGAGTCGATGGTGAGAGGAGGTGAAGCTTTCTTT
TRBV5-4,TRBJ1-6,TRBD1,few,CASSYNTGQNLSPLHF,TGTGCCAGCAGCTACAATACGGGACAGAACCTATCACCCCTCCACTTT
TRBV5-6,TRBJ2-2,TRBD1,.,CASRGQGSLPGELFF,TGTGCCAGCAGGGGACAGGGGAGCCTACCCGGGGAGCTGTTTTTT
TRBV28,TRBJ1-2,.,.,CASGTHRPGYGYTF,TGTGCCAGCGGTACCCACCGCCCGGGTTATGGCTACACCTTC
TRBV5-1,TRBJ2-1,.,.,CASSSAGSGLRISYNEQFF,TGCGCCAGCAGCTCGGCGGGGTCGGGATTGAGAATCTCCTACAATGAGCAGTTCTTC
TRBV6-5,TRBJ2-4,TRBD1,.,CASSYSWTGMHIQYF,TGTGCCAGCAGTTACTCATGGACAGGGATGCACATTCAGTACTTC
TRBV5-3,TRBJ2-7,TRBD2,few,CARSVSGRLSYEQYF,TGTGCCAGAAGTGTGAGCGGGAGGTTATCCTACGAGCAGTACTTC
TRBV5-8,TRBJ1-1,TRBD1,.,CASKRTGSMNTEAFF,TGTGCCAGTAAAAGGACAGGATCCATGAACACTGAAGCTTTCTTT
TRBV6-1,TRBJ1-1,TRBD1,.,CASSESQGAYTEAFF,TGTGCCAGCAGTGAATCGCAGGGGGCGTACACTGAAGCTTTCTTT
TRBV11-2,TRBJ1-2,.,.,CASSPGIGGGDSYTF,TGTGCCAGCAGCCCCGGAATCGGCGGAGGGGATAGCTACACCTTC
TRBV5-1,TRBJ1-2,.,once,CASSLVGRYGYTF,TGCGCCAGCAGCTTGGTTGGCAGATATGGCTACACCTTC
TRBV27,TRBJ2-1,.,.,CASSLGPAGQRRDEQFF,TGTGCCAGCAGTTTGGGCCCCGCGGGACAGAGGAGGGATGAGCAGTTCTTC
TRBV7-3,TRBJ2-1,TRBD2,.,CASSLTGLAANEQFF,TGTGCCAGCAGCTTAACGGGACTAGCGGCCAATGAGCAGTTCTTC
TRBV11-2,TRBJ1-3,.,.,CASSVQGGAGNTIYF,TGTGCCAGCAGCGTACAAGGGGGAGCTGGAAACACCATATATTTT
TRBV5-5,TRBJ2-2,.,few,CASSSQGLNTGELFF,TGTGCCAGCAGCTCGCAGGGCCTGAACACCGGGGAGCTGTTTTTT
TRBV29-1,TRBJ2-2,.,.,CSVELRAGGELFF,TGCAGCGTTGAATTGCGGGCCGGCGGGGAGCTGTTTTTT
TRBV27,TRBJ2-2,TRBD2,.,CASSPGGMNTGELFF,TGTGCCAGCAGCCCCGGGGGGATGAACACCGGGGAGCTGTTTTTT
TRBV5-8,TRBJ1-2,.,.,CASSLGDRWAIYGYTF,TGTGCCAGCAGCTTGGGAGACAGGTGGGCTATCTATGGCTACACCTTC
TRBV7-6,TRBJ1-2,TRBD1,.,CASSLTDRGDGYTF,TGTGCCAGCAGCTTAACGGACAGGGGGGATGGCTACACCTTC
TRBV27,TRBJ2-7,TRBD2,.,CASSLLTSGIDEQYF,TGTGCCAGCAGTTTATTAACTAGCGGGATCGACGAGCAGTACTTC
TRBV5-6,TRBJ1-3,.,.,CASSLVAGSSGNTIYF,TGTGCCAGCAGCTTGGTGGCGGGGTCCTCTGGAAACACCATATATTTT
TRBV6-1,TRBJ1-1,TRBD1,.,CASRRQGYTEAFF,TGTGCCAGCAGAAGACAGGGGTACACTGAAGCTTTCTTT
TRBV4-3,TRBJ2-7,.,.,CASSPARLSYEQYF,TGCGCCAGCAGCCCTGCCCGGTTGTCCTACGAGCAGTACTTC
TRBV5-8,TRBJ2-3,TRBD2,once,CASQAGGVADTQYF,TGTGCCAGCCAAGCGGGGGGGGTAGCAGATACGCAGTATTTT
TRBV6-1,TRBJ1-5,.,.,CASGPPGEQSPQHF,TGTGCCAGCGGGCCCCCAGGGGAGCAATCGCCCCAGCATTTT
TRBV7-6,TRBJ2-1,.,.,CASSPSDGGLYEQFF,TGTGCCAGCAGCCCGTCGGACGGGGGTCTGTATGAGCAGTTCTTC